The 4 T cell receptor beta chains in this list originate from one sample, sequenced in a study of T-cell reconstitution after alpha-beta-depleted transplantation in children. This sample's TCRbeta library carried unique molecular identifier barcodes. TCRdb recomputed calls from the PCR reads with MiXCR, one row per CDR3 protein. The data contain approximately 350,000 distinct CDR3 sequences, 10% to 13% of them singletons. The sample was PBMCs from the stem cell graft donor, taken from the stem cell graft. Every receptor here comes from a human donor who donated a stem cell graft to a child with acute lymphoblastic leukemia.

J is TRBJ2-1 and V is TRBV7-9; unclear D gene. V lost 4 bases, J lost 5 bases, and 15 bases lay in between. The CDR3 runs 15 residues. Germline CDR1 and CDR2: SEHNR and FQNEAQ (reference sequence). The chain's CDR3 is CASSSPGSANNEQFF. The CDR3 DNA follows: TGTGCCAGCAGCTCTCCCGGTTCCGCAAACAATGAGCAGTTCTTC.

This chain uses TRBV12-3 or TRBV12-4 with TRBJ2-1, with D unresolved. V lost 3 bases and J 7 bases, leaving 7 bases between the germline ends. The CDR3 spans 12 residues. CDR3 protein: CASSFSANEQFF. The DNA for the CDR3 is TGTGCCAGCAGTTTCAGTGCTAATGAGCAGTTCTTC.

This chain connects TRBV7-3 to TRBJ2-5; unclear D gene. Deletions cut 1 base from V and 2 bases from J, with 11 bases between. From germline, CDR1 is SGHTA and CDR2 FQGTGA. CDR3 length equals 15 residues. The CDR3: CASSLNRASQETQYF. The CDR3 DNA follows: TGTGCCAGCAGCTTAAATCGGGCAAGTCAAGAGACCCAGTACTTC.

This clonotype came up a few times. The rearrangement uses TRBV7-8 and TRBJ2-6, with TRBD2 matching 9 bases. Trimming removed 4 bases from V and 6 bases from J; junction bases left unmatched: 4. The CDR3 spans 15 residues. Looked up from germline, CDR1 is SGHVS and CDR2 is FQNEAQ. CDR3 sequence reads: CASSSGLAAANVLTF. CDR3 DNA sequence: TGTGCCAGCAGCTCGGGACTAGCAGCGGCCAACGTCCTGACTTTC.